A single sample gave rise to the 16 T cell receptor beta chains below, sequenced in a study of Ad26.COV2.S vaccination and SARS-CoV-2 variants (dated by TCRdb to the early 2020s). Sample treatment or condition, as interpreted from the label and publication: around 19 received Ad26.COV2.S at low or high dose, single or two shots; roughly 5 received placebo; per-sample allocation not given. Repertoires of vaccine and placebo recipients were sequenced from samples collected on day 63 after the first injection. Library preparation used the immunoSEQ multiplex PCR assay. The table was pulled from immuneACCESS by TCRdb, which kept in-frame rearrangements only. Such tables lose some clones; where checked, under half of the loss comes from unresolved V genes, and the rest has no known cause. The sample profile shows some 250,000 clones; more than 75% of them were found once. About 10% of the sample is taken by the ten largest.

Sequenced material: peripheral blood, taken in a trial of Ad26.COV2.S vaccine versus placebo. The receptors here all came from a person aged 18-60 years who received the Ad26.COV2.S COVID-19 vaccine or a placebo.

Here the CDR3 DNA reads TGTGCCAGCGGTTCCGGGGGGGCGGCCACCTACGAGCAGTACTTC. It encodes CASGSGGAATYEQYF. This chain links TRBV5-6 with TRBJ2-7, with 8 bases lining up with TRBD2. Germline trimming cut 7 bases from V and 2 bases from J; bases unmatched to any gene: 11. This CDR3 is 15 amino acids long. The germline gives CDR1 SGHDT, CDR2 YYEEEE. The entire variable domain, with the rest obtained from reference TRBV5-6 and TRBJ2-7, is as follows: DAGVTQSPTHLIKTRGQQVTLRCSPKSGHDTVSWYQQALGQGPQFIFQYYEEEERQRGNFPDRFSGHQFPNYSSELNVNALLLGDSALYLCASGSGGAATYEQYFGPGTRLTVT.

The chain links TRBV15 to TRBJ2-1, with D possibly being TRBD1 (6 bases). CDR3 length equals 16 residues. Per germline, CDR1 LNHNV and CDR2 YYDKDF (reference sequence). V lost 0 bases and J lost 4, with 13 bases in between. The CDR3 loop is CATSRDGQTPYNEQFF. CDR3 nucleotides: TGTGCCACCAGCAGAGATGGACAGACCCCTTACAATGAGCAGTTCTTC.

This clone was picked up one time. This rearrangement joins TRBV27 to TRBJ2-6, with TRBD1 as a possible D gene (5 bases). This CDR3 comprises 21 residues. Germline V gene sequence: CDR1 MNHEY, CDR2 SMNVEV (reference sequence). The germline V and J ends were trimmed by 5 bases and 0 bases, with 26 bases remaining between them. Written as DNA, the CDR3 is TGTGCCAGCAGTCCGATAAGTTTAAGGGGAACAATCGTCTCTGGGGCCAACGTCCTGACTTTC. Its protein product is CASSPISLRGTIVSGANVLTF.

The V gene is TRBV7-8, the J gene TRBJ2-7; no clear D. V lost 4 bases to trimming and J lost 4 bases, with 5 bases between them. This CDR3 has 11 residues. CDR1 and CDR2 from the germline V gene are SGHVS and FQNEAQ. CDR3 sequence reads: CASSSKYEQYF. The CDR3, as DNA: TGTGCCAGCAGCTCCAAGTACGAGCAGTACTTC.

This clone was found once. The rearrangement links TRBV2 to TRBJ1-5; 7 nucleotides agree with TRBD1. V dropped 6 bases and J dropped 1; count of bases not matched to a gene: 9. Germline V gives CDR1 SNHLY, CDR2 FYNNEI. The CDR3 is 16 amino acids. CDR3 nucleotide sequence: TGTGCCAGCAGCGAACAGGGGTTAGGGAGCAATCAGCCCCAGCATTTT. Protein sequence: CASSEQGLGSNQPQHF.

V is TRBV3-1 (or the pseudogene TRBV3-2) and J is TRBJ2-3; perhaps TRBD2 as D (6 bases). V lost 0 bases, J lost 1 base, and 20 bases lay in between. Looked up from germline, CDR1 is LGHDT and CDR2 is YNNKEL (reference sequence). The CDR3 extends over 19 amino acids. The CDR3 DNA reads TGTGCCAGCAGCCAAGAATTCGCGGGCCGGAGGGGCGGCACAGATACGCAGTATTTT. It translates to CASSQEFAGRRGGTDTQYF.

Details on this clone: Other DNA sequences from this sample encode an identical CDR3 as well. The rearrangement links TRBV4-3 to TRBJ2-3; D remains ambiguous. V shed 1 base and J shed 0 bases, with 8 bases lying between them. CDR1 LGHNA and CDR2 YSLEER come from the germline V gene. The CDR3 runs to 15 residues. CDR3 region: CASSQGTASTDTQYF. CDR3 DNA: TGCGCCAGCAGCCAAGGAACAGCTAGCACAGATACGCAGTATTTT.

The chain is built from TRBV28 and TRBJ1-3, with D perhaps matching TRBD1 (6 bases). Germline values: CDR1 MDHEN, CDR2 SYDVKM. V lost 4 bases, J lost 2 bases, and 12 bases lay in between. The CDR3 sequence is 15 residues long. The CDR3 bases are TGTGCCAGCAGTTCGCAGCGGGGGCCTGGAAACACCATATATTTT. This encodes CASSSQRGPGNTIYF.

The chain combines TRBV7-2 with TRBJ2-1; D might be TRBD2 (5 bases). Trimming took 6 bases from V and 7 from J, leaving 10 bases between them. The V gene's germline CDR1 is SGHTA and CDR2 FQGNSA. CDR3 length: 12 residues. The DNA of the CDR3 is TGTGCCAGCAGTTTGGACTGGAATGAGCAGTTCTTC. Translating gives CASSLDWNEQFF.

This chain uses TRBV18 with TRBJ2-4, with D maybe TRBD1 (6 bases). Germline V gene sequence: CDR1 KGHSH, CDR2 LQKENI. This CDR3 has 15 amino acids. The germline V and J ends were trimmed by 4 bases and 8 bases, with 18 bases remaining between them. DNA of the CDR3: TGTGCCAGCTCACTCAACCAGGGGTCTTCGGACATTCAGTACTTC. Protein product: CASSLNQGSSDIQYF.

This sequence joins TRBV28 and TRBJ2-7, with a weak D call TRBD1 (6 bases). V was clipped by 6 bases and J by 5 bases, with 14 bases between them. This CDR3 has 13 residues. Germline V gene data show CDR1 as MDHEN and CDR2 as SYDVKM. CDR3 nucleotide sequence: TGTGCCAGCAGACTGACAGGTTACGACGAGCAGTACTTC. Translated: CASRLTGYDEQYF.

V and J are TRBV5-4 and TRBJ2-1, with D possibly being TRBD1 (5 bases). The CDR3 contains 16 residues. Germline V gene data show CDR1 as SGHNT and CDR2 as YYREEE (reference sequence). Trimming pared 3 bases from V and 0 bases from J, leaving 13 bases between. The CDR3: CASSSGAGNSYNEQFF. CDR3 coding DNA: TGTGCCAGCAGCTCTGGGGCAGGCAACTCCTACAATGAGCAGTTCTTC.

In its sample, this clone was seen once. The CDR3 DNA follows: TGTGCCAGCAGGGGGACAGGCCCCTACGAGCAGTACTTC. Its protein product is CASRGTGPYEQYF. The rearrangement joins TRBV7-2 to TRBJ2-7, with 8 bases identical to TRBD1. This CDR3 has 13 amino acids. Germline CDR1 SGHTA, CDR2 FQGNSA. The J segment lost 2 bases and the V segment lost 6 bases, leaving 3 bases of the junction unmatched.

The V call is TRBV10-3, the J call TRBJ2-7; D remains ambiguous. The germline V gene has CDR1 ENHRY and CDR2 SYGVKD. V lost 3 bases, J lost 4 bases, and 7 bases lay in between. The CDR3 length is 12 residues. This chain's CDR3 is CAISDAPYEQYF. DNA for the CDR3: TGTGCCATCAGTGATGCCCCATACGAGCAGTACTTC.

This clone was counted a single time. The V and J genes are TRBV5-1 and TRBJ2-7; 7 bases match TRBD1. Germline V gene sequence: CDR1 SGHRS, CDR2 YFSETQ. CDR3 length: 14 residues. With 0 bases clipped from V and 5 bases from J, the junction kept 5 bases outside the gene matches. The CDR3 DNA is TGCGCCAGCAGCTTGGACAGGGGAATCGACGAGCAGTACTTC. It yields the protein CASSLDRGIDEQYF.

The chain recombines TRBV3-1 (or the pseudogene TRBV3-2) with TRBJ2-6; tentatively, D is TRBD1 or TRBD2 (5 bases each). V dropped 3 bases and J dropped 1 base, with 10 bases sitting between them. Germline values: CDR1 LGHDT, CDR2 YNNKEL (reference sequence). CDR3 length equals 16 residues. The DNA of the CDR3 is TGTGCCAGCAGCCACGCAGGGAGTTCTGGGGCCAACGTCCTGACTTTC. It is translated as CASSHAGSSGANVLTF.